This passage covers 26 T cell receptor beta chains from one sample sequenced in a study of shared clonotypes between healthy human individuals. Some clones are missing from TCRdb's copy, which holds only in-frame ones; the method was immunoSEQ multiplex PCR. The sample shows approximately 470,000 clones, roughly 80% of them seen only once. The sample taken for sequencing was PBMCs. Source of these receptors: a woman between 40 and 55 years old in good health. Some clones in this sample may be carry-over from other donors' samples.

V usage is TRBV7-8 and J usage is TRBJ2-7; 9 nucleotides agree with TRBD1. This CDR3 spans 14 amino acids. The ends lost 1 base at V and 3 bases at J; junction bases unmatched: 1. Germline CDR1 and CDR2: SGHVS and FQNEAQ. The chain's CDR3 is CASSLGDRDYEQYF. The CDR3 DNA follows: TGTGCCAGCAGCTTAGGGGACAGGGACTACGAGCAGTACTTC.

On this clone itself: A read error likely explains this, since a far larger clone differs by one base. The rearrangement uses TRBV7-9 and TRBJ1-2; the match to TRBD1 covers 7 bases. This CDR3 is 12 amino acids long. Looked up from germline, CDR1 is SEHNR and CDR2 is FQNEAQ (reference sequence). Here the CDR3 DNA reads TGTGCCAGCAGCACTAGCTGGGACAGAAAGGCCTTC. Translated, it gives CASSTSWDRKAF.

Concerning this clone itself: With a far larger clone one base away, a read error is the likely cause. The chain links TRBV29-1 to TRBJ1-2; D ambiguous. CDR3 length: 12 residues. CDR1 and CDR2 from the germline V gene are SQVTM and ANQGSEA. Trimming cost V 4 bases and J 2 bases, with 8 bases left between them. CDR3 sequence reads: CSVVTSNYGYTF. CDR3 DNA sequence: TGCAGCGTTGTGACATCAAACTATGGCTACACCTTC.

The V gene is TRBV5-6, the J gene TRBJ2-7; 10 bases align to TRBD1. The CDR3 contains 14 residues. Germline V lookup: CDR1 SGHDT, CDR2 YYEEEE. Trimming took 4 bases from V and 3 from J; bases not matched to a gene: 4. The CDR3 region is CASSGDRGRYEQYF. The CDR3 DNA reads as TGTGCCAGCAGCGGGGACAGGGGACGCTACGAGCAGTACTTC.

The rearrangement links TRBV11-2 to TRBJ2-3; D might be TRBD2 (6 bases). Germline lookup yields CDR1 SGHAT and CDR2 FQNNGV. The ends were cut back, 4 bases at V and 0 bases at J, with 11 bases in the middle. CDR3 size: 15 residues. Written as DNA, the CDR3 is TGTGCCAGCAGCTCCCGGCGGGGCAGCACAGATACGCAGTATTTT. The encoded protein is CASSSRRGSTDTQYF.

A remark on this clone: With only one base between it and a far larger clone, this is likely a read error. The DNA of the CDR3 is TGTGCCAGCAGTTACTCGCAGGGGACTTACGATCAGTACTTC. As protein: CASSYSQGTYDQYF. V gene TRBV6-5 combines with J gene TRBJ2-7; possibly TRBD1 or TRBD2 for D (6 bases each). The CDR3 totals 14 residues. Germline CDR1 reads MNHEY; CDR2 reads SVGAGI.

V usage is TRBV6-5 and J usage is TRBJ2-2, with TRBD2 as a possible D gene (6 bases). The CDR3 extends over 14 amino acids. The ends were cut back, 4 bases at V and 4 bases at J, with 10 bases in the middle. Per germline, CDR1 MNHEY and CDR2 SVGAGI. This CDR3 reads CASSSGLSTGELFF. In DNA, the CDR3 is TGTGCCAGCAGTTCGGGACTCTCCACCGGGGAGCTGTTTTTT.

This clone was recorded a few times. The chain links TRBV4-1 to TRBJ2-2, with D hard to call. This CDR3 contains 16 residues. The germline V gene encodes CDR1 MGHRA and CDR2 YSYEKL. Trimming left V 2 bases short and J 4 bases short, with 14 bases between. The CDR3 spells CASSQNSALSTGELFF. The DNA of the CDR3 is TGCGCCAGCAGCCAAAATTCCGCTTTGAGCACCGGGGAGCTGTTTTTT.

J is TRBJ2-7 and V is TRBV2, with a weak D call TRBD2 (6 bases). The V end lost 4 bases, the J end lost 0 bases, and 10 bases lay between the germline ends. The germline V gene has CDR1 SNHLY and CDR2 FYNNEI. The CDR3 consists of 14 residues. The CDR3 bases are TGTGCCAGCAGTGGCCAGCGGGCCTCCTACGAGCAGTACTTC. Its protein product is CASSGQRASYEQYF.

On this clone: A much larger clone sits a single nucleotide away, making a read error possible. The chain recombines TRBV11-2 with TRBJ2-3; the match to TRBD2 covers 12 bases. Germline V gene lookup returns CDR1 SGHAT and CDR2 FQNNGV. This CDR3 has 19 amino acids. The CDR3 bases are TGTGCCAGCGGCTTCGAACGGACGCTAGCGGGAGGGAGCACAGATACGCAGTATTTT. It codes for CASGFERTLAGGSTDTQYF.

V usage is TRBV6-5 and J usage is TRBJ2-7; weak D call: TRBD1 (6 bases). The ends were cut back, 5 bases at V and 0 bases at J, with 14 bases in the middle. The V gene's germline CDR1 is MNHEY and CDR2 SVGAGI. The CDR3 runs to 15 residues. The CDR3 reads CASSRDTSSSYEQYF. The CDR3, as DNA: TGTGCCAGCAGTCGGGACACTTCGAGCTCCTACGAGCAGTACTTC.

V gene TRBV28 combines with J gene TRBJ2-5; D is ambiguous. The CDR3 contains 17 residues. The V and J ends lost 5 bases and 0 bases respectively, with 19 bases between them. Germline values: CDR1 MDHEN, CDR2 SYDVKM. The CDR3 protein is CASSPPFGRAYQETQYF. The CDR3 DNA reads as TGTGCCAGCAGTCCCCCCTTCGGCCGAGCGTACCAAGAGACCCAGTACTTC.

This clone was recorded many times. V is TRBV2 and J is TRBJ2-3; D may be TRBD2 (6 bases). Trimming removed 1 base from V and 2 bases from J, with 10 bases in between. This CDR3 is built from 15 residues. CDR1 is SNHLY and CDR2 is FYNNEI in the germline V gene. CDR3: CASSEGTGVTDTQYF. The DNA of the CDR3 is TGTGCCAGCAGTGAAGGAACGGGAGTCACAGATACGCAGTATTTT.

For this clone: It differs at one base from a far larger clone, so likely a read error. Other DNA sequences in the sample encode the same CDR3. V is TRBV30 and J is TRBJ1-1; 7 bases fit TRBD1. Germline loops: CDR1 GTSNPN, CDR2 SVGIG (reference sequence). The CDR3 totals 13 residues. DNA for the CDR3: TGTGCTTGGAGCGACAGGGCCTACACTGAAGCTTTCTTT. Its protein is CAWSDRAYTEAFF.

V usage is TRBV5-1 and J usage is TRBJ2-1; 16 bases fit TRBD2. The CDR3 totals 17 residues. Trimming removed 0 bases from V and 4 bases from J; junction bases left unmatched: 1. Germline CDR1 SGHRS, CDR2 YFSETQ. The CDR3 DNA reads TGCGCCAGCAGCTTGGGGGGACTAGCGGGAGGGTACAATGAGCAGTTCTTC. It encodes CASSLGGLAGGYNEQFF. Drawing the rest from reference TRBV5-1 and TRBJ2-1, the complete variable domain is KAGVTQTPRYLIKTRGQQVTLSCSPISGHRSVSWYQQTPGQGLQFLFEYFSETQRNKGNFPGRFSGRQFSNSRSEMNVSTLELGDSALYLCASSLGGLAGGYNEQFFGPGTRLTVL.

The chain links TRBV5-4 to TRBJ2-7, with unresolved D. The CDR3 runs 12 residues. Germline V gene lookup returns CDR1 SGHNT and CDR2 YYREEE (reference sequence). V lost 1 base to trimming and J lost 5 bases, with 7 bases between them. DNA for the CDR3: TGTGCCAGCAGCTTGCCCGAACACGAGCAGTACTTC. Its translation: CASSLPEHEQYF.

This clone was seen just once. The CDR3 DNA reads TGTGCCAGCAGCCAAGATGAAAGCTTCTATGGCTACACCTTC. It encodes CASSQDESFYGYTF. The chain joins TRBV4-2 to TRBJ1-2, with no clear D. CDR3 size: 14 residues. From germline, CDR1 is LGHNA and CDR2 YNFKEQ. V shed 0 bases and J shed 4 bases, with 9 bases lying between them.

The rearrangement uses TRBV9 and TRBJ2-2; D gene unclear. The CDR3 is made up of 13 amino acids. Germline V gene lookup returns CDR1 SGDLS and CDR2 YYNGEE. V was pared by 3 bases and J by 1 base, with 4 bases between. The DNA for the CDR3 is TGTGCCAGCAGCGATTGGAACACCGGGGAGCTGTTTTTT. It codes for CASSDWNTGELFF.

Concerning this clone itself: A read error is likely here: a far larger clone is one base away. The sample has other DNA sequences that encode this CDR3 too. The V and J genes are TRBV5-4 and TRBJ2-7, with 7 bases aligning to TRBD1. The CDR3 has 15 amino acids. With 3 bases clipped from V and 2 bases from J, the junction kept 8 bases outside the gene matches. CDR1 SGHNT and CDR2 YYREEE come from the germline V gene (reference sequence). Written as DNA, the CDR3 is TGTGCCAGCAGCTCGAGGACAGGTGAGACCTACGAGCAGTACTTC. It yields the protein CASSSRTGETYEQYF.

Only one count was recorded for this clone. V is TRBV7-3 and J is TRBJ2-7, with D possibly being TRBD2 (5 bases). Between the trimmed V and J ends, which lost 7 bases and 7 bases, there was a span of 14 bases. Looked up from germline, CDR1 is SGHTA and CDR2 is FQGTGA. There are 12 residues in the CDR3. The CDR3 region has the DNA TGTGCCAGCACCCCCGGGGTAGAGGAGCAGTACTTC. It translates to CASTPGVEEQYF.

J is TRBJ2-3 and V is TRBV7-2; TRBD1 matches at 7 bases. The CDR3 covers 13 residues. The V and J ends lost 3 bases and 4 bases, in that order; junction bases with no gene match: 1. The V gene's germline CDR1 is SGHTA and CDR2 FQGNSA. Written as DNA, the CDR3 is TGTGCCAGCAGCTTCGGGACAGCAGATACGCAGTATTTT. This gives the protein CASSFGTADTQYF.

Concerning this clone: A read error is the likely source, as a far larger clone sits one nucleotide away. This rearrangement joins TRBV25-1 to TRBJ1-5; D remains unclear. Germline assignment: CDR1 MGHDK and CDR2 SYGVNS. CDR3 length equals 15 residues. The V end lost 6 bases, the J end lost 3 bases, and 15 bases lay between the germline ends. The CDR3 DNA sequence: TGTGCCAGCAGCCCATCCGTGGGGAACAATCAGCCCCAGCATTTT. As protein: CASSPSVGNNQPQHF. Drawing the rest from reference TRBV25-1 and TRBJ1-5, the complete variable domain is EADIYQTPRYLVIGTGKKITLECSQTMGHDKMYWYQQDPGMELHLIHYSYGVNSTEKGDLSSESTVSRIRTEHFPLTLESARPSHTSQYLCASSPSVGNNQPQHFGDGTRLSIL.

The chain combines TRBV19 with TRBJ2-5; a possible D gene is TRBD1 (5 bases). The V gene's germline CDR1 is LNHDA and CDR2 SQIVND (reference sequence). The V gene lost 6 bases and the J gene lost 1 base, with 9 bases spanning the gap. This CDR3 contains 13 residues. CDR3: CASRVDTQETQYF. CDR3 DNA sequence: TGTGCCAGTAGGGTGGACACCCAAGAGACCCAGTACTTC.

This clone turned up a few times. One base separates it from a far larger clone, so it is likely a read error. The rearrangement links TRBV29-1 to TRBJ1-1, with 8 bases fitting TRBD1. CDR3 length equals 13 residues. With V trimmed by 7 bases and J by 0 bases, 4 bases remained unmatched. Germline V gives CDR1 SQVTM, CDR2 ANQGSEA. The CDR3 nucleotides are TGCAGCGCAGGACAGGGAGTGAACACTGAAGCTTTCTTT. Translation gives CSAGQGVNTEAFF.

The rearrangement links TRBV6-1 to TRBJ2-7; D is unresolved. This CDR3 has 16 residues. The germline V and J ends were trimmed by 1 base and 3 bases, with 16 bases remaining between them. Germline loops: CDR1 MNHNS, CDR2 SASEGT. CDR3 DNA sequence: TGTGCCAGCAGTGAAGTACGCGGCAGGAAGTACTACGAGCAGTACTTC. Translated, it gives CASSEVRGRKYYEQYF.

This clone has only a few counts. The chain is built from TRBV5-6 and TRBJ2-5; 9 bases are a match to TRBD1. The J call may be incorrect, as the DNA end agrees better with TRBJ2-7. The CDR3 is 14 amino acids. Looked up from germline, CDR1 is SGHDT and CDR2 is YYEEEE. The DNA for the CDR3 is TGTGCCAGCAGCCCCGGACAGGGGTCCTACGAGCAGTACTTC. Its protein product is CASSPGQGSYEQYF.